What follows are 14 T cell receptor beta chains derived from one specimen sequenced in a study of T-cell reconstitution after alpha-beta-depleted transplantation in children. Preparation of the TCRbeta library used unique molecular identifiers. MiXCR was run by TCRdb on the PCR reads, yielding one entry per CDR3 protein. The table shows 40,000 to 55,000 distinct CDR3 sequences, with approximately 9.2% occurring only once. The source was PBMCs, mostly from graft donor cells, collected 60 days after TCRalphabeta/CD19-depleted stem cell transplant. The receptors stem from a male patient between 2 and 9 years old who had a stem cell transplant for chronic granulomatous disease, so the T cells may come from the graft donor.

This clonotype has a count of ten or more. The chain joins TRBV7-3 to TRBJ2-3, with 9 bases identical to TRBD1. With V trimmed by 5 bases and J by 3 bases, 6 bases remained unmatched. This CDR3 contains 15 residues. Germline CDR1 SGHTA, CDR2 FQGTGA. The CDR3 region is CASSEGQGSTDTQYF. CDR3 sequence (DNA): TGTGCCAGCAGCGAGGGACAGGGATCAACAGATACGCAGTATTTT.

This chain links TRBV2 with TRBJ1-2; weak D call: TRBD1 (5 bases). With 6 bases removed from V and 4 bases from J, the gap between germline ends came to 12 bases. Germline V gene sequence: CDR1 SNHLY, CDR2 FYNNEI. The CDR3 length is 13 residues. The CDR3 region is CASRGSGGYGYTF. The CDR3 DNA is TGTGCCAGCAGAGGCAGTGGGGGCTATGGCTACACCTTC.

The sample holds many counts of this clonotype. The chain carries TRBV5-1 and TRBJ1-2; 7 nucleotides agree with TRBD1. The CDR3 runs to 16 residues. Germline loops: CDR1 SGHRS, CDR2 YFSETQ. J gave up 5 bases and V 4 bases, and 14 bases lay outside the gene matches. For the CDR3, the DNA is TGCGCCAGCAGCCGTGGACAGGCCCTCCCGTGGTATGGCTACACCTTC. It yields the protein CASSRGQALPWYGYTF.

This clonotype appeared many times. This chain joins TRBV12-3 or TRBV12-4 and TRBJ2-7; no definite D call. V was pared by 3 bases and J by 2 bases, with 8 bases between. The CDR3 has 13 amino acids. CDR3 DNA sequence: TGTGCCAGCAGTTTTGACGGCCCCTACGAGCAGTACTTC. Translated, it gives CASSFDGPYEQYF.

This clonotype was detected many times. CDR3 residues: CASSPRAATGGETQYF. Written as DNA, the CDR3 is TGTGCCAGCAGTCCACGGGCCGCCACCGGAGGGGAGACCCAGTACTTC. The chain employs TRBV2 and TRBJ2-5, with a possible D match to TRBD2 (6 bases). V was trimmed by 5 bases and J by 5 bases, leaving 21 bases between them. CDR3 length equals 16 residues. CDR1 is SNHLY and CDR2 is FYNNEI in the germline V gene.

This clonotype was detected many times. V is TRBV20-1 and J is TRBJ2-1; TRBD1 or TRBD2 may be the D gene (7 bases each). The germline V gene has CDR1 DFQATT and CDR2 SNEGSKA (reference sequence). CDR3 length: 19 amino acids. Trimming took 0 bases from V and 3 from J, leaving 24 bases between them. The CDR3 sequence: CSARDMGRGGVPLYNEQFF. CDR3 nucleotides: TGCAGTGCTAGAGATATGGGCAGGGGGGGTGTCCCCCTCTACAATGAGCAGTTCTTC.

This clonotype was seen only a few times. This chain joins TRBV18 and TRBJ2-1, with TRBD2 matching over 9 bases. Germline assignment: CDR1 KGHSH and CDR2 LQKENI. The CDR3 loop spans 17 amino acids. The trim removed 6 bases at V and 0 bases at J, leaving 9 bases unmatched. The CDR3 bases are TGTGCCAGCTCTACCTCGGGACTAGCCAGCTCCTACAATGAGCAGTTCTTC. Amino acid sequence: CASSTSGLASSYNEQFF.

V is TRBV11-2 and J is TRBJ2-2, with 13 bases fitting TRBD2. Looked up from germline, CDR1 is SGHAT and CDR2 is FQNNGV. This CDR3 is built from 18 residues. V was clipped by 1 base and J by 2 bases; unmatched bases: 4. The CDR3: CASSLVRTSGRNTGELFF. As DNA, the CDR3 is TGTGCCAGCAGCTTAGTACGGACTAGCGGGAGAAACACCGGGGAGCTGTTTTTT.

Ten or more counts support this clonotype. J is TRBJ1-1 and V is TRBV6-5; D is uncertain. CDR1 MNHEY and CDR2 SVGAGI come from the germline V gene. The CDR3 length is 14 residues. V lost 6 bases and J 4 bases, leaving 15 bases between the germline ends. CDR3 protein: CASRIRVEGTEAFF. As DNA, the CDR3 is TGTGCCAGCAGAATCAGAGTAGAGGGCACTGAAGCTTTCTTT.

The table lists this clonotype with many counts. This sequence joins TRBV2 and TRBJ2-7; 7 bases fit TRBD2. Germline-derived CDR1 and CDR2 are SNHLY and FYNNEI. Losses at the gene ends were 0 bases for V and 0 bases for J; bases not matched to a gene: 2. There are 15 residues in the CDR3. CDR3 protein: CASSEARDYSYEQYF. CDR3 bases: TGTGCCAGCAGTGAAGCGAGGGACTACTCCTACGAGCAGTACTTC.

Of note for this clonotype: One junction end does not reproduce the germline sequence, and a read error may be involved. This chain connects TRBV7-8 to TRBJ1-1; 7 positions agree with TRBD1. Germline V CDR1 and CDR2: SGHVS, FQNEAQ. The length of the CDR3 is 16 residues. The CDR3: CVSSLGHGGRDSEAFF. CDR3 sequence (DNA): TGTGTCAGCAGCTTAGGCCACGGAGGACGGGACAGTGAAGCTTTCTTT. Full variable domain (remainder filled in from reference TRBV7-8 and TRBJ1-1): GAGVSQSPRYKVAKRGQDVALRCDPISGHVSLFWYQQALGQGPEFLTYFQNEAQLDKSGLPSDRFFAERPEGSVSTLKIQRTQQEDSAVYLCVSSLGHGGRDSEAFFGQGTRLTVV.

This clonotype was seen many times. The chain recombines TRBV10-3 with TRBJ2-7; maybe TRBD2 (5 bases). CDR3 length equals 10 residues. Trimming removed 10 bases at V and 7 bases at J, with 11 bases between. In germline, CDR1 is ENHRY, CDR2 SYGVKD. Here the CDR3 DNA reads TGTGCCACCGGGGAACAGGAGCAGTACTTC. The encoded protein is CATGEQEQYF.

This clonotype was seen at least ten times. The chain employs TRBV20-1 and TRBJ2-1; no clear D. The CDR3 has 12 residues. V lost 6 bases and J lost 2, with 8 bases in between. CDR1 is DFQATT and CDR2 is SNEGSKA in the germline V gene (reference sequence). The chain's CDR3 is CSALSTYNEQFF. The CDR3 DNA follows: TGCAGTGCCCTATCAACCTACAATGAGCAGTTCTTC.

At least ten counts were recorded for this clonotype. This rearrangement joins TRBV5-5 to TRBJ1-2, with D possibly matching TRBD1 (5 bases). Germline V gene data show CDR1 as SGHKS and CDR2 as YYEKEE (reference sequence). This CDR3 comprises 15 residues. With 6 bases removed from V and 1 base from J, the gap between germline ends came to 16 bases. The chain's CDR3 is CASKGAGTINYGYTF. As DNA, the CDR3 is TGTGCCAGCAAGGGTGCAGGGACTATTAACTATGGCTACACCTTC.